The next 12 T cell receptor beta chains were all read from a single sample in a study of immune heterogeneity within non-small cell lung tumors. It was a multiplex PCR that amplified TCR beta CDR3, with 32 V and 13 J primers. TCRdb processed the multiplex PCR reads anew with MiXCR; each CDR3 protein has one entry. Here the sample spans tens of thousands of distinct CDR3 sequences, about 30% being singletons. The starting template was genomic DNA from bulk tumor, around 620 ng per sample. During surgery, each primary tumor gave multiple biopsies spaced as far apart as possible. Curative surgical treatment was performed in patients who had newly diagnosed, untreated non-small cell lung cancer. Sequenced material: lung tumor tissue. These receptors came from a middle-aged man with non-small cell lung cancer.

Ten or more counts support this clonotype. The chain has TRBV14 and TRBJ2-1, with D uncertain. The CDR3 runs to 12 residues. Germline V gives CDR1 SGHDN, CDR2 FVKESK. The ends were cut back, 4 bases at V and 5 bases at J, with 6 bases in the middle. CDR3 DNA sequence: TGTGCCAGCAGCCTCACCCACAATGAGCAGTTCTTC. Protein product: CASSLTHNEQFF.

Concerning this clonotype itself: A read error may explain this, as a much larger clone is one base away. V and J are TRBV7-6 and TRBJ2-7; 8 bases match TRBD1. The germline V gene has CDR1 SGHVS and CDR2 FNYEAQ. The CDR3 loop spans 17 amino acids. CDR3 DNA sequence: TGTTCCAGCAGCCGGCCTCACGGGGCAGGGGGCGCCTACGAGCAGTACTTC. It translates to CSSSRPHGAGGAYEQYF.

This clonotype was recorded only once. A much larger clone is a single base away; this may be a read error. CDR3 in amino acids: CASRGKGGANGELFF. The CDR3 nucleotides read TGTGCCAGCAGAGGTAAAGGGGGCGCAAACGGGGAGCTGTTTTTT. The chain links TRBV3-1 to TRBJ2-2; 7 bases line up with TRBD1. V shed 6 bases and J 7 bases; nucleotides not matched to a gene: 11. Germline V gene data show CDR1 as LGHDT and CDR2 as YNNKEL (reference sequence). The CDR3 loop spans 15 amino acids. Based on the CDR3 plus reference TRBV3-1 and TRBJ2-2, the full variable domain is DTAVSQTPKYLVTQMGNDKSIKCEQNLGHDTMYWYKQDSKKFLKIMFSYNNKELIINETVPNRFSPKSPDKAHLNLHINSLELGDSAVYFCASRGKGGANGELFFGEGSRLTVL.

The chain couples TRBV3-1 to TRBJ1-3, with D uncertain. The CDR3 extends over 17 amino acids. V shed 0 bases and J shed 0 bases, with 12 bases lying between them. Germline CDR1 and CDR2: LGHDT and YNNKEL (reference sequence). The CDR3 loop is CASSQDKSTGSGNTIYF. The CDR3 region has the DNA TGTGCCAGCAGCCAAGATAAGAGCACGGGCTCTGGAAACACCATATATTTT.

This clonotype was observed at least ten times. The chain has TRBV6-5 and TRBJ1-6; 11 bases are a match to TRBD1. The CDR3 extends over 14 amino acids. CDR1 is MNHEY, CDR2 SVGAGI, per germline. V trimming: 2 bases; J trimming: 9 bases; junction bases outside the gene matches: 0. For the CDR3, the DNA is TGTGCCAGCAGTTACGGGACAGGGGGTTCACCCCTCCACTTT. It specifies CASSYGTGGSPLHF.

The V call is TRBV7-3, the J call TRBJ2-1, with 8 bases matching TRBD1. V lost 3 bases to trimming and J lost 3 bases; unmatched junction nucleotides: 4. The CDR3 extends over 15 amino acids. Per the germline V gene, CDR1 is SGHTA and CDR2 is FQGTGA. CDR3 DNA: TGTGCCAGCAGCTTCGGACAGGGTCTCTACAATGAGCAGTTCTTC. It specifies CASSFGQGLYNEQFF.

In this sample, this clonotype turned up a few times. This chain joins TRBV29-1 and TRBJ1-4; 9 bases fit TRBD1. The CDR3 has 16 amino acids. The V segment lost 7 bases and the J segment 0 bases; nucleotides outside the gene matches: 9. Germline V gene lookup returns CDR1 SQVTM and CDR2 ANQGSEA. This CDR3 is CSAGGTGKATNEKLFF. CDR3 nucleotide sequence: TGCAGCGCCGGAGGGACAGGGAAGGCAACTAATGAAAAACTGTTTTTT.

A remark on this clonotype: It may be a read error: a sequence one base away is much more abundant. The J gene is TRBJ2-7, the V gene TRBV11-2; TRBD1 aligns across 7 bases. The germline CDR1 and CDR2 sequences are SGHAT and FQNNGV. The CDR3 sequence is 14 residues long. V shed 7 bases and J 1 base; nucleotides not matched to a gene: 7. The CDR3 spells CASTLDRVSYEQYF. The DNA of the CDR3 is TGTGCCAGCACCCTCGACAGGGTTTCCTACGAGCAGTACTTC.

There are a few counts of this clonotype. V is TRBV12-5 and J is TRBJ2-2; 11 nucleotides align to TRBD2. Germline-derived CDR1 and CDR2 are LGHNT and FRNRAP. The junction had 8 bases not matched to a gene; V was cut back by 5 bases and J by 6 bases. The CDR3 is 16 residues long. CDR3 protein: CASGQPGLAAAGELFF. The CDR3 DNA reads TGTGCTAGTGGTCAGCCGGGACTAGCGGCAGCCGGGGAGCTGTTTTTT.

V is TRBV3-1 and J is TRBJ2-5; D is uncertain. The length of the CDR3 is 15 residues. CDR1 LGHDT and CDR2 YNNKEL come from the germline V gene (reference sequence). The ends were cut back, 3 bases at V and 1 base at J, with 12 bases in the middle. The DNA for the CDR3 is TGTGCCAGCAGCCAGGGGATAGGGCCCCAAGAGACCCAGTACTTC. Translating gives CASSQGIGPQETQYF.

This clonotype came up many times. The rearrangement links TRBV12-3 or TRBV12-4 to TRBJ2-7, with 9 bases matching TRBD1. This CDR3 is built from 13 residues. The ends lost 5 bases at V and 7 bases at J; junction bases unmatched: 6. The DNA for the CDR3 is TGTGCCAGCAGTCAAAACAGGGGGCGGGAGCAGTACTTC. Its protein is CASSQNRGREQYF.

V gene TRBV7-2 combines with J gene TRBJ2-3, with D unresolved. Per germline, CDR1 SGHTA and CDR2 FQGNSA. This CDR3 is built from 11 residues. The V end lost 3 bases, the J end lost 4 bases, and 2 bases lay between the germline ends. The CDR3: CASSFSDTQYF. The CDR3 nucleotides are TGTGCCAGCAGCTTCTCAGATACGCAGTATTTT. The full variable domain, rest sourced from reference TRBV7-2 and TRBJ2-3, is GAGVSQSPSNKVTEKGKDVELRCDPISGHTALYWYRQSLGQGLEFLIYFQGNSAPDKSGLPSDRFSAERTGGSVSTLTIQRTQQEDSAVYLCASSFSDTQYFGPGTRLTVL.